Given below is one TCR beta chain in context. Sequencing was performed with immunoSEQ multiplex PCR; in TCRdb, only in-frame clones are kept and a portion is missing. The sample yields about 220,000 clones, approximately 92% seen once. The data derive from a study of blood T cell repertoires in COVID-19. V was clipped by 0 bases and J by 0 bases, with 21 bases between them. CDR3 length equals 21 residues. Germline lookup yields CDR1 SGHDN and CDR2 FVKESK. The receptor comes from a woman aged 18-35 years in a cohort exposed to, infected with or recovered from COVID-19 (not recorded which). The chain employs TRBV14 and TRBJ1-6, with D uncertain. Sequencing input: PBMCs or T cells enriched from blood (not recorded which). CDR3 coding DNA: TGTGCCAGCAGCCAAGAAGGAAGAGTCGGGGTGGGGAGCTCCTATAATTCACCCCTCCACTTT. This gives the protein CASSQEGRVGVGSSYNSPLHF.